These 31 T cell receptor beta chains came from one sample sequenced in a study of beta chain features in type 1 diabetes. cDNA synthesis used the whole RNA isolate, giving expressed TCRB sequences. The repertoire was sequenced with immunoSEQ multiplex PCR; TCRdb's copy has only in-frame clones and lacks some. Of roughly 240,000 clones detected, roughly 13% appear once; the ten largest clones hold around 0.03%. The sequencing input was naive CD4+ T cells from blood. These receptors were taken from a woman between 35 and 50 years old in good health.

V usage is TRBV2 and J usage is TRBJ1-5; 7 bases map to TRBD1. CDR3 length: 12 residues. V was clipped by 6 bases and J by 11 bases; unmatched bases: 7. In germline, CDR1 is SNHLY, CDR2 FYNNEI. The CDR3 here is CASRGDSRSQHF. The DNA of the CDR3 is TGTGCCAGCAGGGGGGACAGCCGATCCCAGCATTTT.

The chain carries TRBV7-2 and TRBJ1-2; D is uncertain. CDR1 is SGHTA, CDR2 FQGNSA, per germline. The CDR3 covers 13 residues. V lost 6 bases, J lost 4 bases, and 12 bases lay in between. The CDR3 DNA is TGTGCCAGCAGGGCGGGAGTAGGCTATGGCTACACCTTC. Encoded protein: CASRAGVGYGYTF.

This clone was seen more than once but under ten times. The gene calls are TRBV5-5 and TRBJ2-2; D possibly corresponds to TRBD2 (6 bases). This CDR3 has 14 residues. Germline V lookup: CDR1 SGHKS, CDR2 YYEKEE (reference sequence). Trimming took off 5 bases at V and 5 bases at J, with 13 bases between the two ends. The CDR3 nucleotides are TGTGCCAGCAGACATGGACTAAGTACCGGGGAGCTGTTTTTT. It specifies CASRHGLSTGELFF.

In this sample, this clone turned up a few times. The chain uses TRBV6-6 and TRBJ2-2, with no clear D. This CDR3 has 11 amino acids. The germline V gene encodes CDR1 MNHNY and CDR2 SVGAGI (reference sequence). Trimming took off 4 bases at V and 7 bases at J, with 4 bases between the two ends. CDR3 sequence (DNA): TGTGCCAGCAGTTTCAACGGGGAGCTGTTTTTT. It encodes CASSFNGELFF.

In this sample, this clone turned up a few times. The gene calls are TRBV14 and TRBJ1-5, with TRBD1 matching over 7 bases. V lost 1 base to trimming and J lost 4 bases; unmatched junction nucleotides: 4. The CDR3 is made up of 15 amino acids. Germline V gene lookup returns CDR1 SGHDN and CDR2 FVKESK. CDR3 residues: CASSQGGGFNQPQHF. CDR3 nucleotides: TGTGCCAGCAGCCAAGGAGGGGGCTTTAATCAGCCCCAGCATTTT.

J is TRBJ1-5 and V is TRBV27; possibly TRBD1 for D (5 bases). Per the germline V gene, CDR1 is MNHEY and CDR2 is SMNVEV (reference sequence). CDR3 length: 14 amino acids. V lost 5 bases to trimming and J lost 6 bases, with 14 bases between them. The CDR3 here is CASSPSTEVQPQHF. As DNA, the CDR3 is TGTGCCAGCAGTCCTTCGACAGAGGTTCAGCCCCAGCATTTT.

V gene TRBV28 combines with J gene TRBJ2-2, with 8 nucleotides matching TRBD1. Germline V gene sequence: CDR1 MDHEN, CDR2 SYDVKM. V dropped 6 bases and J dropped 5; count of bases not matched to a gene: 11. There are 16 residues in the CDR3. Here the CDR3 DNA reads TGTGCCAGCAGCGGACAGGGCGGTATGGGAACCGGGGAGCTGTTTTTT. It translates to CASSGQGGMGTGELFF.

V gene TRBV6-5 combines with J gene TRBJ1-1; a possible D gene is TRBD1 (6 bases). Germline lookup yields CDR1 MNHEY and CDR2 SVGAGI. V lost 6 bases, J lost 4 bases, and 15 bases lay in between. The length of the CDR3 is 14 residues. CDR3 sequence: CASRATGRGTEAFF. In DNA form, the CDR3 reads TGTGCCAGCAGAGCCACAGGGAGAGGCACTGAAGCTTTCTTT.

This clone was detected many times. This rearrangement joins TRBV7-2 to TRBJ2-2; no firm D call. This CDR3 comprises 13 residues. V was clipped by 6 bases and J by 5 bases, with 10 bases between them. Germline CDR1 reads SGHTA; CDR2 reads FQGNSA. The CDR3 coding sequence is TGTGCCAGCAGACTATCCCCTACCGGGGAGCTGTTTTTT. The encoded protein is CASRLSPTGELFF.

J is TRBJ1-1 and V is TRBV27, with 7 bases fitting TRBD1. The length of the CDR3 is 16 residues. Unmatched junction bases numbered 11, after V lost 3 bases and J lost 4 bases. CDR1 is MNHEY, CDR2 SMNVEV, per germline (reference sequence). For the CDR3, the DNA is TGTGCCAGCAGTTTTCCTACAGGGGACGATGGCACTGAAGCTTTCTTT. It codes for CASSFPTGDDGTEAFF.

This clone was found a few times. The CDR3 DNA follows: TGTGCCAGCAGCTCGGGACAATCGTGGGAGACCCAGTACTTC. Its translation: CASSSGQSWETQYF. The rearrangement links TRBV7-2 to TRBJ2-5; tentatively, D is TRBD1 (6 bases). The V end was cut by 4 bases, the J end by 5 bases, with 14 bases between. This CDR3 spans 14 amino acids. CDR1 and CDR2 (germline): SGHTA, FQGNSA.

The chain employs TRBV6-1 and TRBJ2-1; 10 bases match TRBD2. Germline CDR1 is MNHNS and CDR2 is SASEGT. V shed 1 base, J shed 3 bases, and the junction held 3 bases outside the gene matches. The CDR3 has 16 residues. CDR3: CASSEGRTSGYNEQFF. In DNA form, the CDR3 reads TGTGCCAGCAGTGAAGGAAGGACTAGCGGCTACAATGAGCAGTTCTTC.

Only a few counts were recorded for this clone. The rearrangement links TRBV5-1 to TRBJ2-2; TRBD2 matches at 8 bases. The CDR3 is 15 amino acids. CDR1 and CDR2 from the germline V gene are SGHRS and YFSETQ. The trim removed 4 bases at V and 6 bases at J, leaving 8 bases unmatched. The CDR3 DNA follows: TGCGCCAGCAGCCCGGAACCGGGGGGGGCCGGGGAGCTGTTTTTT. Protein product: CASSPEPGGAGELFF.

This clone turned up a few times. Written as DNA, the CDR3 is TGTGCCAGCAGCTTGGTATTCCTGGGCCACAATGAGCAGTTCTTC. It translates to CASSLVFLGHNEQFF. This sequence joins TRBV5-5 and TRBJ2-1; D remains ambiguous. CDR1 SGHKS and CDR2 YYEKEE come from the germline V gene (reference sequence). The CDR3 is 15 residues long. Trimming removed 0 bases at V and 5 bases at J, with 12 bases between.

This chain joins TRBV6-5 and TRBJ2-7; D not resolved. V was cut by 6 bases and J by 2 bases, with 11 bases left in between. The germline V gene encodes CDR1 MNHEY and CDR2 SVGAGI. The CDR3 totals 13 residues. The CDR3 spells CASSPTEAYEQYF. DNA for the CDR3: TGTGCCAGCAGCCCCACTGAGGCCTACGAGCAGTACTTC.

The V gene is TRBV5-1, the J gene TRBJ2-3; 8 bases are a match to TRBD1. The CDR3 is 16 amino acids. Trimming took 4 bases from V and 2 from J; bases not matched to a gene: 9. Germline V CDR1 and CDR2: SGHRS, YFSETQ. DNA for the CDR3: TGCGCCAGCAGCCAGGGGGCCCCGACCTACACAGATACGCAGTATTTT. This gives the protein CASSQGAPTYTDTQYF.

The chain employs TRBV6-5 and TRBJ1-4; TRBD1 matches at 8 bases. Germline values: CDR1 MNHEY, CDR2 SVGAGI. The CDR3 spans 16 residues. The V segment lost 0 bases and the J segment 2 bases; nucleotides outside the gene matches: 2. CDR3 DNA sequence: TGTGCCAGCAGTTACTCACAGGGGGGGACTAATGAAAAACTGTTTTTT. This encodes CASSYSQGGTNEKLFF.

This clone was seen a handful of times. The CDR3 is CASSLEGLPYNEQFF. CDR3 nucleotides: TGTGCCAGCAGCTTGGAGGGACTCCCCTACAATGAGCAGTTCTTC. V and J are TRBV5-6 and TRBJ2-1, with D possibly matching TRBD2 (6 bases). This CDR3 contains 15 residues. The V end lost 0 bases, the J end lost 2 bases, and 9 bases lay between the germline ends. The germline V gene encodes CDR1 SGHDT and CDR2 YYEEEE.

In this sample, this clone turned up a few times. This chain connects TRBV7-9 to TRBJ1-2, with 7 bases identical to TRBD1. V lost 1 base to trimming and J lost 4 bases; unmatched junction nucleotides: 6. Germline assignment: CDR1 SEHNR and CDR2 FQNEAQ (reference sequence). This CDR3 has 15 amino acids. The CDR3 spells CASSLVPTGAYGYTF. DNA for the CDR3: TGTGCCAGCAGCTTAGTGCCTACAGGGGCCTATGGCTACACCTTC.

This chain joins TRBV9 and TRBJ1-1; perhaps TRBD1 as D (6 bases). There are 15 residues in the CDR3. V dropped 0 bases and J dropped 0 bases, with 9 bases sitting between them. CDR1 SGDLS and CDR2 YYNGEE come from the germline V gene. CDR3 coding DNA: TGTGCCAGCAGCGTAGGAGCAGGGGTGAACACTGAAGCTTTCTTT. Its protein product is CASSVGAGVNTEAFF.

This clone has more than one count but fewer than ten. The chain carries TRBV10-3 and TRBJ1-1; D is perhaps TRBD1 (6 bases). The CDR3 runs to 13 residues. The germline V and J ends were trimmed by 7 bases and 4 bases, with 13 bases remaining between them. The V gene's germline CDR1 is ENHRY and CDR2 SYGVKD. This chain's CDR3 is CAIIREQGTEAFF. The CDR3 region has the DNA TGTGCCATCATAAGGGAACAGGGCACTGAAGCTTTCTTT.

The V and J genes are TRBV18 and TRBJ2-5; 8 bases are shared with TRBD2. The DNA end favors TRBJ2-7, so the J call may be wrong. The CDR3 sequence is 17 residues long. From germline, CDR1 is KGHSH and CDR2 LQKENI. CDR3 sequence reads: CASSPPGGGGPGSEQYF. For the CDR3, the DNA is TGTGCCAGCTCACCACCCGGTGGCGGGGGGCCCGGCAGCGAGCAGTACTTC.

The V and J genes are TRBV18 and TRBJ2-2; D perhaps matches TRBD2 (5 bases). From germline, CDR1 is KGHSH and CDR2 LQKENI. The CDR3 extends over 16 amino acids. V was pared by 6 bases and J by 4 bases, with 18 bases between. CDR3 DNA: TGTGCCAGCTCGCATGGGAGACCTCGAGGCACCGGGGAGCTGTTTTTT. Residues: CASSHGRPRGTGELFF.

This clone was detected a few times. The chain employs TRBV7-2 and TRBJ2-1, with D perhaps TRBD1 (6 bases). The CDR3 sequence is 15 residues long. Between the trimmed V and J ends, which lost 6 bases and 5 bases, there was a span of 17 bases. Per germline, CDR1 SGHTA and CDR2 FQGNSA. CDR3 coding DNA: TGTGCCAGCAGTATCAGGGGCCCGTCCCACAATGAGCAGTTCTTC. It yields the protein CASSIRGPSHNEQFF.

In this sample, this clone turned up a few times. The V and J genes are TRBV9 and TRBJ2-2, with 8 positions matching TRBD2. J gave up 5 bases and V 0 bases, and 6 bases lay outside the gene matches. CDR1 and CDR2 (germline): SGDLS, YYNGEE. This CDR3 has 16 residues. The CDR3 bases are TGTGCCAGCAGCGTAGGTGACGGGGGGGGGACCGGGGAGCTGTTTTTT. Translating gives CASSVGDGGGTGELFF.

The chain is built from TRBV7-6 and TRBJ1-1; D remains ambiguous. Germline CDR1 reads SGHVS; CDR2 reads FNYEAQ. CDR3 size: 16 residues. Trimming took 2 bases from V and 1 from J, leaving 14 bases between them. The CDR3 is CASSLRLLPGNTEAFF. CDR3 DNA: TGTGCCAGCAGCTTAAGATTATTACCGGGGAACACTGAAGCTTTCTTT.

This rearrangement joins TRBV9 to TRBJ1-1; D possibly corresponds to TRBD1 (5 bases). This CDR3 has 15 residues. V shed 5 bases and J shed 0 bases, with 14 bases lying between them. The germline V gene encodes CDR1 SGDLS and CDR2 YYNGEE. As DNA, the CDR3 is TGTGCCAGCAGAGATATGGACACATTGAACACTGAAGCTTTCTTT. This sequence encodes CASRDMDTLNTEAFF. The full variable domain, its missing parts supplied by reference TRBV9 and TRBJ1-1, is DSGVTQTPKHLITATGQRVTLRCSPRSGDLSVYWYQQSLDQGLQFLIQYYNGEERAKGNILERFSAQQFPDLHSELNLSSLELGDSALYFCASRDMDTLNTEAFFGQGTRLTVV.

This clone appeared a few times. This chain links TRBV5-6 with TRBJ2-5, with 9 bases identical to TRBD1. The germline V gene has CDR1 SGHDT and CDR2 YYEEEE. Trimming took 4 bases from V and 4 from J; bases not matched to a gene: 8. The CDR3 is 15 amino acids. The CDR3 loop reads CASSTPGQGGETQYF. The CDR3 DNA follows: TGTGCCAGCAGCACTCCGGGACAGGGTGGAGAGACCCAGTACTTC. The variable domain in full, completed from reference TRBV5-6 and TRBJ2-5, reads DAGVTQSPTHLIKTRGQQVTLRCSPKSGHDTVSWYQQALGQGPQFIFQYYEEEERQRGNFPDRFSGHQFPNYSSELNVNALLLGDSALYLCASSTPGQGGETQYFGPGTRLLVL.

V gene TRBV5-1 combines with J gene TRBJ2-1, with D maybe TRBD2 (5 bases). V was clipped by 0 bases and J by 0 bases, with 10 bases between them. The CDR3 consists of 16 residues. Germline CDR1 SGHRS, CDR2 YFSETQ. The CDR3 protein is CASSLVSGSSYNEQFF. In nucleotides, the CDR3 is TGCGCCAGCAGCTTGGTTAGTGGGAGCTCCTACAATGAGCAGTTCTTC. Looking up the rest from reference TRBV5-1 and TRBJ2-1 gives the full variable domain: KAGVTQTPRYLIKTRGQQVTLSCSPISGHRSVSWYQQTPGQGLQFLFEYFSETQRNKGNFPGRFSGRQFSNSRSEMNVSTLELGDSALYLCASSLVSGSSYNEQFFGPGTRLTVL.

In its sample, this clone was seen a few times. The J gene is TRBJ1-5, the V gene TRBV2; D is possibly TRBD1 (6 bases). Germline CDR1 reads SNHLY; CDR2 reads FYNNEI. The CDR3 runs 14 residues. V lost 1 base and J 6 bases, leaving 10 bases between the germline ends. This chain's CDR3 is CASSEEGGSQPQHF. CDR3 coding DNA: TGTGCCAGCAGTGAAGAAGGGGGTAGTCAGCCCCAGCATTTT. Full variable domain (missing parts from reference TRBV2 and TRBJ1-5): EPEVTQTPSHQVTQMGQEVILRCVPISNHLYFYWYRQILGQKVEFLVSFYNNEISEKSEIFDDQFSVERPDGSNFTLKIRSTKLEDSAMYFCASSEEGGSQPQHFGDGTRLSIL.

This clone has just a few counts. The chain couples TRBV9 to TRBJ2-7; 10 nucleotides agree with TRBD1. V lost 3 bases to trimming and J lost 0 bases; unmatched junction nucleotides: 6. This CDR3 is 16 amino acids long. The germline gives CDR1 SGDLS, CDR2 YYNGEE. The CDR3 region has the DNA TGTGCCAGCAGCGAGCAGACAGGGGGCGTCTCCTACGAGCAGTACTTC. This sequence encodes CASSEQTGGVSYEQYF.